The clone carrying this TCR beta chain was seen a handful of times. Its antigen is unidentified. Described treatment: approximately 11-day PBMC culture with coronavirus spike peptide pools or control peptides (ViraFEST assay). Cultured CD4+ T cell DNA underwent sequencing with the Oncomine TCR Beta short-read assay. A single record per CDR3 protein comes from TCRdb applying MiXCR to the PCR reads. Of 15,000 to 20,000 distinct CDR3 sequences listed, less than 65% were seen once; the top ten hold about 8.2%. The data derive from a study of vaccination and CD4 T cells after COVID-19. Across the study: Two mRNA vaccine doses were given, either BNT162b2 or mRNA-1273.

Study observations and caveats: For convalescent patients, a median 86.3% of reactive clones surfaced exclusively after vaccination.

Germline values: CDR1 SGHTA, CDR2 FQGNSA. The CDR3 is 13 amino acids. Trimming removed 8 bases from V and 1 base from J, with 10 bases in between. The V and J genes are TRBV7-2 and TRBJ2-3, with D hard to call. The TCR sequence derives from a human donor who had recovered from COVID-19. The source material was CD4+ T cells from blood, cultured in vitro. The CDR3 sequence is CASLSRGTDTQYF. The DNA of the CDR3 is TGTGCCAGCCTGAGTCGCGGCACAGATACGCAGTATTTT.